These T cell receptor beta chains were read from a single sample in a study of blood T cell repertoires in COVID-19. TCRdb's table, derived via immunoSEQ multiplex PCR, lists solely in-frame clones and lacks some. The table records more than 250,000 clones, around 89% of them present only once. What was sequenced was PBMCs or T cells enriched from blood (not recorded which). All receptors come from a woman younger than 35 with acute COVID-19. CDR3s include the opening cysteine and the closing phenylalanine or tryptophan. The order of the fields is CDR3 DNA, CDR3 protein, clone size, J gene, D gene, V gene. The D gene is left open where the match is weak. Where a row states a size, it is once, few, many or the class of an expanded clone; other rows omit it.

cdr3_nt: TGTGCCAGCAGCCTTCGACAAGGGAGCCTCAATGAGCAGTTCTTC
cdr3_aa: CASSLRQGSLNEQFF
clone_size: -
j_call: TRBJ2-1
d_call: -
v_call: TRBV3-1/TRBV3-2

cdr3_nt: TGTGCCAGCAGCTTACACGGAGGGATAGGGGAAAAACTGTTTTTT
cdr3_aa: CASSLHGGIGEKLFF
clone_size: -
j_call: TRBJ1-4
d_call: -
v_call: TRBV11-3

cdr3_nt: TGTGCCACCCACCAACAGGGTCAGGGGGGTTCACCCCTCCACTTT
cdr3_aa: CATHQQGQGGSPLHF
clone_size: -
j_call: TRBJ1-6
d_call: TRBD1
v_call: TRBV2

cdr3_nt: TGTGCCAGCAGCCGGGCTAGGGGAGATACGCAGTATTTT
cdr3_aa: CASSRARGDTQYF
clone_size: -
j_call: TRBJ2-3
d_call: -
v_call: TRBV11-2

cdr3_nt: TGTGCCAGCAGACAGAACACTGAAGCTTTCTTT
cdr3_aa: CASRQNTEAFF
clone_size: -
j_call: TRBJ1-1
d_call: -
v_call: TRBV7-9

cdr3_nt: TGCGCCAGCAGCACCCAGGGGGTTAGCTATGGCTACACCTTC
cdr3_aa: CASSTQGVSYGYTF
clone_size: once
j_call: TRBJ1-2
d_call: TRBD1
v_call: TRBV5-1

cdr3_nt: TGTGCCAGCAGCCCCACGAGCGGGAGGCCCTCCTACGAGCAGTACTTC
cdr3_aa: CASSPTSGRPSYEQYF
clone_size: once
j_call: TRBJ2-7
d_call: TRBD2
v_call: TRBV4-2

cdr3_nt: TGTGCCAGCAGCCGACCCCCCGGGGAAACTTTCTTT
cdr3_aa: CASSRPPGETFF
clone_size: -
j_call: TRBJ1-1
d_call: -
v_call: TRBV28

cdr3_nt: TGTGCCATCAGTGGCCCAAGCCAGGGGGGAAAGGGCTTCTATGGCTACACCTTC
cdr3_aa: CAISGPSQGGKGFYGYTF
clone_size: -
j_call: TRBJ1-2
d_call: TRBD1
v_call: TRBV10-3

cdr3_nt: TGTGCCAGCAGCCTCTTAGCGGGGGAGTACACCGGGGAGCTGTTTTTT
cdr3_aa: CASSLLAGEYTGELFF
clone_size: -
j_call: TRBJ2-2
d_call: TRBD2
v_call: TRBV4-2

cdr3_nt: TGCGCCAGCAGCTTGCCCAACCAATCGGGAGAGCAGTACTTC
cdr3_aa: CASSLPNQSGEQYF
clone_size: few
j_call: TRBJ2-7
d_call: -
v_call: TRBV5-1

cdr3_nt: TGTGCCAGCAGTTTTTCCGGCACCGGGGAGCTGTTTTTT
cdr3_aa: CASSFSGTGELFF
clone_size: -
j_call: TRBJ2-2
d_call: -
v_call: TRBV12-3/TRBV12-4

cdr3_nt: TGTGCCACCAGTGATTCCCCCGGCACTGAAGCTTTCTTT
cdr3_aa: CATSDSPGTEAFF
clone_size: -
j_call: TRBJ1-1
d_call: -
v_call: TRBV24-1

cdr3_nt: TGTGCCTGGAGTCACGGACTAGCGGGAGGGAACACCGGGGAGCTGTTTTTT
cdr3_aa: CAWSHGLAGGNTGELFF
clone_size: -
j_call: TRBJ2-2
d_call: TRBD2
v_call: TRBV30

cdr3_nt: TGTGCCTGGACCAGGACAGTCACTAACTATGGCTACACCTTC
cdr3_aa: CAWTRTVTNYGYTF
clone_size: -
j_call: TRBJ1-2
d_call: -
v_call: TRBV30

cdr3_nt: TGTGCCAGTAGTAACAGCGGGACAGATACGCAGTATTTT
cdr3_aa: CASSNSGTDTQYF
clone_size: -
j_call: TRBJ2-3
d_call: -
v_call: TRBV19

cdr3_nt: TGCAGTGCTAGTTCCCAACTGGACTATGGCTACACCTTC
cdr3_aa: CSASSQLDYGYTF
clone_size: few
j_call: TRBJ1-2
d_call: -
v_call: TRBV20-1

cdr3_nt: TGTGCCAGCAGACAGGGGTATAATTCACCCCTCCACTTT
cdr3_aa: CASRQGYNSPLHF
clone_size: -
j_call: TRBJ1-6
d_call: TRBD1
v_call: TRBV3-1/TRBV3-2

cdr3_nt: TGTGCCACCAGTGTCTCGGGAGGGGCCTACAATGAGCAGTTCTTC
cdr3_aa: CATSVSGGAYNEQFF
clone_size: -
j_call: TRBJ2-1
d_call: TRBD2
v_call: TRBV24-1

cdr3_nt: TGTGCCAGCAGTGAATTTCGTTTGGGGGGATATGGCTACACCTTC
cdr3_aa: CASSEFRLGGYGYTF
clone_size: -
j_call: TRBJ1-2
d_call: -
v_call: TRBV2

cdr3_nt: TGTGCCAGCAGGGAGCGGCGGAAGGGGGATGAGCAGTTCTTC
cdr3_aa: CASRERRKGDEQFF
clone_size: -
j_call: TRBJ2-1
d_call: -
v_call: TRBV28

cdr3_nt: TGTGCCAGCTCACCTGACAGGTCCTATGGCTACACCTTC
cdr3_aa: CASSPDRSYGYTF
clone_size: -
j_call: TRBJ1-2
d_call: -
v_call: TRBV18

cdr3_nt: TGTGCCAGCAGCTCCGGACAGAAAGAGACCCAGTACTTC
cdr3_aa: CASSSGQKETQYF
clone_size: -
j_call: TRBJ2-5
d_call: -
v_call: TRBV7-3

cdr3_nt: TGTGCCAGCAGAGTGACAACTTTCCCGCGCTCCTACAATGAGCAGTTCTTC
cdr3_aa: CASRVTTFPRSYNEQFF
clone_size: -
j_call: TRBJ2-1
d_call: -
v_call: TRBV2

cdr3_nt: TGCGCCAGCAGTGAGTCTCCAGTTGGTGGCTACACCTTC
cdr3_aa: CASSESPVGGYTF
clone_size: -
j_call: TRBJ1-2
d_call: -
v_call: TRBV10-2

cdr3_nt: TGTGCCAGCAGTCGCCCCGGGACTCGCTACGAGCAGTACTTC
cdr3_aa: CASSRPGTRYEQYF
clone_size: -
j_call: TRBJ2-7
d_call: -
v_call: TRBV6-2/TRBV6-3

cdr3_nt: TGTGCCAGCCCGGGTCCCCAGTCCTACGAGCAGTACTTC
cdr3_aa: CASPGPQSYEQYF
clone_size: -
j_call: TRBJ2-7
d_call: -
v_call: TRBV25-1

cdr3_nt: TGTGCCAGCAGCCCCCCGGGTAGCGGGAACTACGAGCAGTACTTC
cdr3_aa: CASSPPGSGNYEQYF
clone_size: -
j_call: TRBJ2-7
d_call: TRBD2
v_call: TRBV7-2

cdr3_nt: TGCAGCGTACAGGGGGCTGGAGGCTACACCTTC
cdr3_aa: CSVQGAGGYTF
clone_size: -
j_call: TRBJ1-2
d_call: TRBD1
v_call: TRBV29-1

cdr3_nt: TGTGCCAGCAGTTTGTGGCAGGGGAGCTATGGCTACACCTTC
cdr3_aa: CASSLWQGSYGYTF
clone_size: -
j_call: TRBJ1-2
d_call: -
v_call: TRBV6-5

cdr3_nt: TGTGCCAGCAGCCAGGGGGCCGTCTATCAGCCCCAGCATTTT
cdr3_aa: CASSQGAVYQPQHF
clone_size: -
j_call: TRBJ1-5
d_call: TRBD1
v_call: TRBV7-2

cdr3_nt: TGTGCCAGCAGCTTAAAAAAACAGTACTCTGGGGCCAACGTCCTGACTTTC
cdr3_aa: CASSLKKQYSGANVLTF
clone_size: -
j_call: TRBJ2-6
d_call: -
v_call: TRBV7-9

cdr3_nt: TGCGCCAGTCAGGTTTATAGCAATCAGCCCCAGCATTTT
cdr3_aa: CASQVYSNQPQHF
clone_size: -
j_call: TRBJ1-5
d_call: -
v_call: TRBV10-2

cdr3_nt: TGCGCCAGCAGCCCGACAGGGGGAACCTATGGCTACACCTTC
cdr3_aa: CASSPTGGTYGYTF
clone_size: few
j_call: TRBJ1-2
d_call: TRBD1
v_call: TRBV5-1

cdr3_nt: TGTGCCAGCAGCTTACTGGGACAGGGGGTGGGGAATGGCTACACCTTC
cdr3_aa: CASSLLGQGVGNGYTF
clone_size: -
j_call: TRBJ1-2
d_call: TRBD1
v_call: TRBV11-2

cdr3_nt: TGTGCCTCCTCAAAGGGGGCTGAGCAGTTCTTC
cdr3_aa: CASSKGAEQFF
clone_size: -
j_call: TRBJ2-1
d_call: TRBD1
v_call: TRBV12-3/TRBV12-4

cdr3_nt: TGTGCCAGCAGTGACAGAATAGCAGGGTTTAACGATCAGCCCCAGCATTTT
cdr3_aa: CASSDRIAGFNDQPQHF
clone_size: -
j_call: TRBJ1-5
d_call: -
v_call: TRBV28

cdr3_nt: TGTGCCAGCAGTTCCCCCTCGGGATCGTATAGCAATCAGCCCCAGCATTTT
cdr3_aa: CASSSPSGSYSNQPQHF
clone_size: -
j_call: TRBJ1-5
d_call: -
v_call: TRBV28

cdr3_nt: TGCGCCAGCAGCTTGGAACTATTGACCACTGAAGCTTTCTTT
cdr3_aa: CASSLELLTTEAFF
clone_size: -
j_call: TRBJ1-1
d_call: -
v_call: TRBV5-1

cdr3_nt: TGTGCCAGCAGCTTCCGGGACAGAAACACTGAAGCTTTCTTT
cdr3_aa: CASSFRDRNTEAFF
clone_size: -
j_call: TRBJ1-1
d_call: TRBD1
v_call: TRBV13

cdr3_nt: TGTGCCAGCAGCCAGAACAGGGGGCTTAACTATGGCTACACCTTC
cdr3_aa: CASSQNRGLNYGYTF
clone_size: -
j_call: TRBJ1-2
d_call: TRBD1
v_call: TRBV13

cdr3_nt: TGTGCCAGCAGTGAAGCAGACAGGACCCCCCCGCGGGGCTACACCTTC
cdr3_aa: CASSEADRTPPRGYTF
clone_size: once
j_call: TRBJ1-2
d_call: -
v_call: TRBV6-1

cdr3_nt: TGTGCCAGCAGTATCATAGGGGATAGTAATCAGCCCCAGCATTTT
cdr3_aa: CASSIIGDSNQPQHF
clone_size: -
j_call: TRBJ1-5
d_call: -
v_call: TRBV27

cdr3_nt: TGTGCCAGCAGTGAATTGGCAGGGTCAACCTACGAGCAGTACTTC
cdr3_aa: CASSELAGSTYEQYF
clone_size: -
j_call: TRBJ2-7
d_call: -
v_call: TRBV25-1

cdr3_nt: TGCAGCGTTGACAGGGGGAACACCGGGGAGCTGTTTTTT
cdr3_aa: CSVDRGNTGELFF
clone_size: once
j_call: TRBJ2-2
d_call: -
v_call: TRBV29-1

cdr3_nt: TGTGCCAGCAGCGTAGATTCGGGACTTTATAATTCACCCCTCCACTTT
cdr3_aa: CASSVDSGLYNSPLHF
clone_size: -
j_call: TRBJ1-6
d_call: -
v_call: TRBV9